Listed below are T cell receptor beta chains from one sample, sequenced in a study of T-cell reconstitution after alpha-beta-depleted transplantation in children. Via MiXCR, TCRdb re-called the PCR reads, giving one row per CDR3 protein. This table has 90,000 to 100,000 distinct CDR3 sequences, less than 25% appearing once. Sequencing used PBMCs, obtained before TCRalphabeta/CD19-depleted stem cell transplant. Receptors were obtained from a boy younger than 10 with acute lymphoblastic leukemia, due to receive a stem cell transplant. Each CDR3 is given with its conserved first and last residue. The D gene is left open where the match is weak. Clone size is shown for a subset of rows, as once, few, many or a class of expanded clone.

J: TRBJ2-2; size: .; D: TRBD2; V: TRBV5-4; CDR3: CASSFGLLAANTGELFF; DNA: TGTGCCAGCAGCTTCGGCCTACTAGCGGCGAACACCGGGGAGCTGTTTTTT
J: TRBJ1-1; size: few; D: .; V: TRBV11-2; CDR3: CASSLEGQTYTEAFF; DNA: TGTGCCAGCAGCTTAGAGGGACAAACGTACACTGAAGCTTTCTTT
J: TRBJ2-1; size: many; D: .; V: TRBV5-1; CDR3: CASSLEEEQFF; DNA: TGCGCCAGCAGCTTGGAAGAGGAGCAGTTCTTC
J: TRBJ2-7; size: once; D: .; V: TRBV28; CDR3: CASSKQTVYYEQYF; DNA: TGTGCCAGCAGTAAGCAGACAGTATACTACGAGCAGTACTTC
J: TRBJ2-3; size: .; D: .; V: TRBV5-1; CDR3: CASSLSGARRGTQYF; DNA: TGCGCCAGCAGCTTGAGCGGTGCCCGGCGGGGTACGCAGTATTTT
J: TRBJ2-6; size: few; D: .; V: TRBV5-1; CDR3: CASSLEGAGANVLTF; DNA: TGCGCCAGCAGCTTGGAAGGGGCTGGGGCCAACGTCCTGACTTTC
J: TRBJ1-5; size: few; D: .; V: TRBV6-1; CDR3: CASNELALGGNQPQHF; DNA: TGTGCCAGCAATGAATTGGCCCTAGGAGGCAATCAGCCCCAGCATTTT
J: TRBJ2-7; size: .; D: .; V: TRBV25-1; CDR3: CASRPRQPYEQYF; DNA: TGTGCCAGCAGGCCCAGACAGCCCTACGAGCAGTACTTC
J: TRBJ2-5; size: many; D: .; V: TRBV5-1; CDR3: CASSLTVQQETQYF; DNA: TGCGCCAGCAGCTTGACGGTACAGCAAGAGACCCAGTACTTC
J: TRBJ2-3; size: .; D: TRBD2; V: TRBV10-3; CDR3: CAIRVAGATDTQYF; DNA: TGTGCCATCAGGGTAGCGGGAGCCACAGATACGCAGTATTTT
J: TRBJ1-3; size: few; D: .; V: TRBV5-1; CDR3: CASSTHSGNTIYF; DNA: TGCGCCAGCAGCACCCACTCTGGAAACACCATATATTTT
J: TRBJ2-1; size: few; D: TRBD2; V: TRBV11-3; CDR3: CASSPTSGNQNEQFF; DNA: TGTGCCAGCAGCCCCACTAGCGGAAACCAAAATGAGCAGTTCTTC
J: TRBJ2-3; size: few; D: .; V: TRBV5-1; CDR3: CASSLGPGEADTQYF; DNA: TGCGCCAGCAGCTTGGGGCCAGGGGAAGCAGATACGCAGTATTTT
J: TRBJ2-2; size: .; D: TRBD2; V: TRBV10-3; CDR3: CAISEPRGGTNTGELFF; DNA: TGTGCCATCAGTGAGCCTCGGGGAGGGACCAACACCGGGGAGCTGTTTTTT
J: TRBJ2-7; size: .; D: .; V: TRBV25-1; CDR3: CASSANAGPGGYEQYF; DNA: TGTGCCAGCAGTGCCAACGCCGGGCCCGGGGGATACGAGCAGTACTTC
J: TRBJ1-2; size: few; D: .; V: TRBV6-2/TRBV6-3; CDR3: CASSYSSYGYTF; DNA: TGTGCCAGCAGTTACTCGAGCTATGGCTACACCTTC
J: TRBJ2-1; size: .; D: .; V: TRBV9; CDR3: CASSDAFYNEQFF; DNA: TGTGCCAGCAGCGATGCTTTCTACAATGAGCAGTTCTTC
J: TRBJ1-1; size: .; D: .; V: TRBV3-1; CDR3: CASSQDPSVNTEAFF; DNA: TGTGCCAGCAGCCAAGATCCCTCAGTGAACACTGAAGCTTTCTTT
J: TRBJ2-3; size: once; D: TRBD2; V: TRBV7-9; CDR3: CASSPDSGRSSTDTQYF; DNA: TGTGCCAGCAGCCCGGACAGCGGGAGGTCGAGCACAGATACGCAGTATTTT
J: TRBJ2-3; size: few; D: .; V: TRBV12-3/TRBV12-4; CDR3: CARERRESTDTQYF; DNA: TGTGCCCGAGAGCGGAGGGAAAGCACAGATACGCAGTATTTT
J: TRBJ2-1; size: few; D: .; V: TRBV6-5; CDR3: CASSSAEPGDEQFF; DNA: TGTGCCAGCAGTTCGGCGGAACCCGGCGATGAGCAGTTCTTC
J: TRBJ1-1; size: .; D: .; V: TRBV20-1; CDR3: CSARRNTEAFF; DNA: TGCAGTGCTAGGAGGAACACTGAAGCTTTCTTT
J: TRBJ2-3; size: .; D: .; V: TRBV5-6; CDR3: CASSRQDTQYF; DNA: TGTGCCAGCAGCCGTCAAGATACGCAGTATTTT
J: TRBJ2-3; size: few; D: .; V: TRBV7-2; CDR3: CASSLFADTQYF; DNA: TGTGCCAGCAGCTTATTCGCTGATACGCAGTATTTT
J: TRBJ2-1; size: few; D: .; V: TRBV5-1; CDR3: CASSSDPGRNYNEQFF; DNA: TGCGCCAGCAGCAGCGATCCGGGACGGAATTACAATGAGCAGTTCTTC
J: TRBJ2-1; size: .; D: .; V: TRBV20-1; CDR3: CSAAGQRYNEQFF; DNA: TGCAGTGCTGCGGGACAGAGGTATAATGAGCAGTTCTTC
J: TRBJ1-1; size: .; D: .; V: TRBV6-6; CDR3: CASSREGTQAFF; DNA: TGTGCCAGCAGCCGCGAAGGGACACAAGCTTTCTTT
J: TRBJ2-5; size: few; D: TRBD1; V: TRBV28; CDR3: CASRTSGGAETQYF; DNA: TGTGCCAGCAGGACATCAGGGGGCGCGGAGACCCAGTACTTC
J: TRBJ1-2; size: .; D: TRBD1; V: TRBV7-2; CDR3: CASSWDRGSYGYTF; DNA: TGTGCCAGCAGCTGGGACAGGGGCTCCTATGGCTACACCTTC
J: TRBJ2-3; size: .; D: .; V: TRBV29-1; CDR3: CSVCGQVGDTQYF; DNA: TGCAGCGTTTGTGGGCAGGTTGGGGATACGCAGTATTTT
J: TRBJ2-3; size: .; D: TRBD2; V: TRBV19; CDR3: CATSVGADTQYF; DNA: TGTGCAACTAGCGTTGGGGCAGATACGCAGTATTTT
J: TRBJ2-1; size: few; D: .; V: TRBV20-1; CDR3: CSARAGAEWYEQFF; DNA: TGCAGTGCTAGAGCGGGGGCCGAGTGGTATGAGCAGTTCTTC
J: TRBJ2-3; size: .; D: .; V: TRBV9; CDR3: CASSAESTDTQYF; DNA: TGTGCCAGCAGCGCTGAAAGCACAGATACGCAGTATTTT
J: TRBJ2-5; size: .; D: TRBD2; V: TRBV20-1; CDR3: CSARVPGLAEGPQETQSF; DNA: TGCAGTGCTAGAGTCCCGGGACTAGCGGAGGGGCCTCAAGAGACCCAGTCCTTC
J: TRBJ2-5; size: few; D: TRBD2; V: TRBV28; CDR3: CPFSGGGETQYF; DNA: TGTCCCTTTTCGGGGGGTGGAGAGACCCAGTACTTC
J: TRBJ2-3; size: .; D: TRBD2; V: TRBV28; CDR3: CASSSGRAPDTQYF; DNA: TGTGCCAGTTCTAGCGGGAGGGCCCCAGATACGCAGTATTTT
J: TRBJ1-1; size: .; D: TRBD1; V: TRBV29-1; CDR3: CSVDTGVNTEAFF; DNA: TGCAGCGTTGATACAGGGGTGAACACTGAAGCTTTCTTT
J: TRBJ2-1; size: many; D: TRBD2; V: TRBV7-2; CDR3: CASSLSSGFYNEQFF; DNA: TGTGCCAGCAGCTTATCTAGCGGATTTTACAATGAGCAGTTCTTC
J: TRBJ2-7; size: .; D: TRBD1; V: TRBV10-3; CDR3: CAISPRQGHEQYF; DNA: TGTGCCATCAGTCCCCGACAGGGTCACGAGCAGTACTTC
J: TRBJ2-7; size: many; D: TRBD2; V: TRBV27; CDR3: CASSFGGYEQYF; DNA: TGTGCCAGCAGTTTCGGGGGGTACGAGCAGTACTTC
J: TRBJ2-3; size: .; D: .; V: TRBV20-1; CDR3: CSASRAEGGTDTQYF; DNA: TGCAGTGCTAGTCGAGCGGAGGGGGGCACAGATACGCAGTATTTT
J: TRBJ2-1; size: .; D: .; V: TRBV7-9; CDR3: CASSFGGLHEQFF; DNA: TGTGCCAGCAGCTTCGGGGGCCTCCATGAGCAGTTCTTC
J: TRBJ2-3; size: .; D: .; V: TRBV12-5; CDR3: CASGSPTGTDTQYF; DNA: TGTGCTAGTGGTTCCCCGACAGGCACAGATACGCAGTATTTT
J: TRBJ2-2; size: few; D: .; V: TRBV10-3; CDR3: CATGTATNTGELFF; DNA: TGTGCCACCGGGACGGCGACGAACACCGGGGAGCTGTTTTTT
J: TRBJ1-1; size: .; D: .; V: TRBV27; CDR3: CASSLTAGGIEAFF; DNA: TGTGCCAGCAGTTTAACGGCGGGGGGCATTGAAGCTTTCTTT